These T cell receptor beta chains were read from a single sample in a study of blood T cell repertoires in COVID-19. Repertoires were generated with immunoSEQ multiplex PCR, while TCRdb's copy carries only in-frame clones and drops some. The sample carries about 140,000 clones, 84% recorded once. Sequenced input: PBMCs or T cells enriched from blood (not recorded which). The source is a young woman who had been exposed to COVID-19. Each CDR3 is given with its conserved first and last residue. The D gene is left open where the match is weak. Only some rows state a clone size, as once, few, many or a class for expanded clones.

clone size: -; J gene: TRBJ2-7; V gene: TRBV28; D gene: -; CDR3 protein: CASRQAGVDSYEQYF; CDR3 DNA: TGTGCCAGCAGACAAGCGGGTGTGGACTCCTACGAGCAGTACTTC
clone size: -; J gene: TRBJ2-5; V gene: TRBV11-2; D gene: TRBD1; CDR3 protein: CASSLAGGETQYF; CDR3 DNA: TGTGCCAGCAGCTTGGCAGGGGGAGAGACCCAGTACTTC
clone size: -; J gene: TRBJ2-7; V gene: TRBV19; D gene: TRBD2; CDR3 protein: CASKRAGVAGEQYF; CDR3 DNA: TGTGCCAGTAAAAGGGCAGGGGTAGCGGGGGAGCAGTACTTC
clone size: -; J gene: TRBJ1-1; V gene: TRBV11-2; D gene: TRBD1; CDR3 protein: CASSLGDRGRGAFF; CDR3 DNA: TGTGCCAGCAGCTTAGGCGACAGGGGGCGGGGAGCTTTCTTT
clone size: -; J gene: TRBJ2-1; V gene: TRBV25-1; D gene: TRBD2; CDR3 protein: CASTSGSSYNEQFF; CDR3 DNA: TGTGCCAGCACTAGCGGGAGCTCCTACAATGAGCAGTTCTTC
clone size: -; J gene: TRBJ2-7; V gene: TRBV27; D gene: TRBD2; CDR3 protein: CASRTSLTSAEQYF; CDR3 DNA: TGTGCCAGCAGAACCTCATTAACTAGCGCCGAGCAGTACTTC
clone size: few; J gene: TRBJ1-2; V gene: TRBV28; D gene: -; CDR3 protein: CASSLSRSGDGYTF; CDR3 DNA: TGTGCCAGCAGTTTATCTCGTTCGGGGGATGGCTACACCTTC
clone size: few; J gene: TRBJ1-2; V gene: TRBV7-9; D gene: -; CDR3 protein: CASRPLGDGPPGYGYTF; CDR3 DNA: TGTGCCAGCAGGCCACTAGGAGACGGACCCCCTGGATATGGCTACACCTTC
clone size: -; J gene: TRBJ1-3; V gene: TRBV19; D gene: -; CDR3 protein: CASRDRQFSGNTIYF; CDR3 DNA: TGTGCCAGTAGAGATAGACAGTTCTCTGGAAACACCATATATTTT
clone size: -; J gene: TRBJ1-5; V gene: TRBV3-1/TRBV3-2; D gene: -; CDR3 protein: CASSQAGNQPQHF; CDR3 DNA: TGTGCCAGCAGCCAAGCAGGGAATCAGCCCCAGCATTTT
clone size: -; J gene: TRBJ2-1; V gene: TRBV19; D gene: -; CDR3 protein: CASSIDGSSYNEQFF; CDR3 DNA: TGTGCCAGTAGTATAGACGGGAGCTCCTACAATGAGCAGTTCTTC
clone size: -; J gene: TRBJ2-5; V gene: TRBV5-4; D gene: -; CDR3 protein: CASSLPGQETQYF; CDR3 DNA: TGTGCCAGCAGCTTACCAGGGCAAGAGACCCAGTACTTC